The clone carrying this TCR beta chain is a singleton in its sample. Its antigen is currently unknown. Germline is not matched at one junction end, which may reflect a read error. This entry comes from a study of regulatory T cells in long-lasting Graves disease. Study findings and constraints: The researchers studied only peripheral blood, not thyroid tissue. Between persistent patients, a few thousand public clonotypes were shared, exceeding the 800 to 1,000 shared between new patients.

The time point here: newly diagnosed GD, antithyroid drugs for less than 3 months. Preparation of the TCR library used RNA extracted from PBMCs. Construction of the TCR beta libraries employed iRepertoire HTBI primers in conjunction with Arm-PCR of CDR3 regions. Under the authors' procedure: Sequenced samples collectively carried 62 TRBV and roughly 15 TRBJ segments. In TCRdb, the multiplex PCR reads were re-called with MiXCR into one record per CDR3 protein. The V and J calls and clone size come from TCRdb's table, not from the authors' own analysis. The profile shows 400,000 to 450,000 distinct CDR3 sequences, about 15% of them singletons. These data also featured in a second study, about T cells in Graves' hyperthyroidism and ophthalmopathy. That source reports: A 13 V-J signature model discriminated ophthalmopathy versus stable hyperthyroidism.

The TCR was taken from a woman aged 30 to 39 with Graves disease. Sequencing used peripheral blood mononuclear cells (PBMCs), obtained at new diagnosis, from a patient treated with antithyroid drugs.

The CDR3 DNA follows: TGTGCCAGCAGCTTAGGGAGGGAGGAATTCGGGCAGTACTTC. It specifies CASSLGREEFGQYF. V gene TRBV5-1 combines with J gene TRBJ2-7; the match to TRBD2 covers 7 bases. The V gene's germline CDR1 is SGHRS and CDR2 YFSETQ. This CDR3 region has 14 residues.